The clone carrying this T cell receptor beta chain appeared many times. The data were taken from a study of breast tumors, draining lymph nodes, adjacent tissues. The lymph nodes were axillary draining lymph nodes from breast cancer patients. TCRdb itself ran the multiplex PCR reads through MiXCR, one entry per CDR3 protein. The sample holds 100,000 to 150,000 distinct CDR3 sequences, 20% to 25% seen once. The CDR3 length is 13 residues. The ends were cut back, 3 bases at V and 0 bases at J, with 0 bases in the middle. The receptor was isolated from a female donor with breast cancer. Some clones in this sample may be carry-over from other donors' samples. The chain carries TRBV12-3 or TRBV12-4 and TRBJ2-6; no definite D call. Sequencing was performed on axillary lymph node tissue. CDR3: CASSFSGANVLTF. CDR3 nucleotides: TGTGCCAGCAGTTTCTCTGGGGCCAACGTCCTGACTTTC.